The 24 T cell receptor beta chains given below trace back to one sample, sequenced in a study of T cell repertoires in cytomegalovirus infection. TCRdb processed the reads anew with MiXCR; each CDR3 protein has one entry. The table shows around 530,000 distinct CDR3 sequences, with approximately 15% occurring only once. Material: CD8+ T cells from PBMCs. The receptors stem from a human donor in good health (CMV status not recorded). Some clones in this sample may be carry-over from other donors' samples.

This clonotype was found many times. The chain employs TRBV7-6 and TRBJ2-1; 9 bases are a match to TRBD1. CDR3 length: 13 residues. The trim removed 5 bases at V and 8 bases at J, leaving 4 bases unmatched. Germline V gives CDR1 SGHVS, CDR2 FNYEAQ. The CDR3 loop is CASSPGQGYEQFF. CDR3 coding DNA: TGTGCCAGCAGCCCGGGACAGGGCTATGAGCAGTTCTTC. The variable domain in full, with the rest retrieved from reference TRBV7-6 and TRBJ2-1, is GAGVSQSPRYKVTKRGQDVALRCDPISGHVSLYWYRQALGQGPEFLTYFNYEAQQDKSGLPNDRFSAERPEGSISTLTIQRTEQRDSAMYRCASSPGQGYEQFFGPGTRLTVL.

V gene TRBV13 combines with J gene TRBJ2-1; 10 nucleotides match TRBD2. This CDR3 spans 16 amino acids. Germline V gene sequence: CDR1 PRHDT, CDR2 FYEKMQ (reference sequence). With V trimmed by 5 bases and J by 2 bases, 6 bases remained unmatched. The chain's CDR3 is CASSKPGLATYNEQFF. DNA of the CDR3: TGTGCCAGCAGCAAACCGGGACTAGCGACCTACAATGAGCAGTTCTTC.

This rearrangement joins TRBV20-1 to TRBJ2-1; perhaps TRBD1 as D (5 bases). The V end lost 2 bases, the J end lost 10 bases, and 18 bases lay between the germline ends. From germline, CDR1 is DFQATT and CDR2 SNEGSKA (reference sequence). This CDR3 spans 14 amino acids. CDR3 in amino acids: CSARPPFTAGEQFF. The CDR3 DNA follows: TGCAGTGCTAGACCTCCCTTTACAGCAGGGGAGCAGTTCTTC.

This clonotype showed up just a few times. The rearrangement links TRBV2 to TRBJ1-1, with D unresolved. The germline gives CDR1 SNHLY, CDR2 FYNNEI. Deletions cut 0 bases from V and 5 bases from J, with 10 bases between. The CDR3 length is 14 residues. CDR3 nucleotide sequence: TGTGCCAGCAGTGAAGCTATACGGGCAACTGAAGCTTTCTTT. Amino acid sequence: CASSEAIRATEAFF.

The chain employs TRBV19 and TRBJ2-5, with TRBD1 matching over 7 bases. The germline V gene has CDR1 LNHDA and CDR2 SQIVND (reference sequence). The CDR3 is 14 amino acids. Losses at the gene ends were 5 bases for V and 3 bases for J; bases not matched to a gene: 6. CDR3 nucleotides: TGTGCCAGTAGTCCCCCCGGGACAGAAGAGACCCAGTACTTC. Translating it yields CASSPPGTEETQYF.

A note on this clonotype: A much bigger clone sits one base away, suggesting this may be a read error. The chain employs TRBV11-2 and TRBJ2-7, with D tentatively TRBD1 (5 bases). This CDR3 spans 15 amino acids. Germline V gene lookup returns CDR1 SGHAT and CDR2 FQNNGV. The V end was cut by 1 base, the J end by 2 bases, with 12 bases between. This CDR3 reads CASSLGCDRTYEQYF. CDR3 DNA sequence: TGTGCCAGCAGCTTAGGGTGTGACAGAACCTACGAGCAGTACTTC.

The V gene is TRBV12-3 or TRBV12-4, the J gene TRBJ1-6, with D perhaps matching TRBD1 (5 bases). The V end was cut by 7 bases, the J end by 6 bases, with 13 bases between. CDR3 length equals 14 residues. The CDR3 DNA is TGTGCCAGCACCTCGAGTGGGGGTAATTCACCCCTCCACTTT. Amino acids: CASTSSGGNSPLHF.

The V call is TRBV28, the J call TRBJ2-7; D is possibly TRBD2 (5 bases). Trimming shortened V by 5 bases and J by 7 bases, and 9 bases separated the two germline ends. Germline V gives CDR1 MDHEN, CDR2 SYDVKM. The length of the CDR3 is 11 residues. CDR3 protein: CASSPGWEQYF. Written as DNA, the CDR3 is TGTGCCAGCAGTCCGGGGTGGGAGCAGTACTTC.

This clonotype was found many times. V and J are TRBV20-1 and TRBJ2-1; no reliable D call. Germline assignment: CDR1 DFQATT and CDR2 SNEGSKA (reference sequence). V lost 0 bases, J lost 4 bases, and 13 bases lay in between. This CDR3 spans 15 amino acids. This CDR3 is CSAREALNSYNEQFF. Written as DNA, the CDR3 is TGCAGTGCTAGAGAGGCCTTAAATTCATACAATGAGCAGTTCTTC.

This clonotype occurred many times. In DNA, the CDR3 is TGTGCCAGCAGTTTCTCCTATAATTCACCCCTCCACTTT. As protein: CASSFSYNSPLHF. The V gene is TRBV12-3 or TRBV12-4, the J gene TRBJ1-6; D is unclear. The length of the CDR3 is 13 residues. V lost 3 bases and J 0 bases, leaving 0 bases between the germline ends.

Ten or more counts support this clonotype. CDR3 amino acids: CASSLGFGTSGRVEQFF. Written as DNA, the CDR3 is TGTGCCAGCAGCTTAGGTTTCGGGACTAGCGGGAGGGTTGAGCAGTTCTTC. This sequence joins TRBV7-3 and TRBJ2-1; 16 nucleotides align to TRBD2. Per germline, CDR1 SGHTA and CDR2 FQGTGA. This CDR3 contains 17 residues. V gave up 2 bases and J gave up 9 bases; unmatched junction bases: 7.

V and J are TRBV25-1 and TRBJ1-1; D is possibly TRBD1 (5 bases). The ends were cut back, 8 bases at V and 4 bases at J, with 23 bases in the middle. Germline loops: CDR1 MGHDK, CDR2 SYGVNS. CDR3 size: 16 residues. The CDR3 nucleotides read TGTGCCAGCTGGGGCCCGGGTCCTTCAACGTCCACTGAAGCTTTCTTT. This gives the protein CASWGPGPSTSTEAFF.

This clonotype was detected many times. The J gene is TRBJ2-7, the V gene TRBV7-2; 10 positions agree with TRBD1. The J segment lost 5 bases and the V segment lost 5 bases, leaving 6 bases of the junction unmatched. Per germline, CDR1 SGHTA and CDR2 FQGNSA. This CDR3 contains 14 residues. CDR3 DNA: TGTGCCAGCAGCGCGGACAGGGGGACCGACGAGCAGTACTTC. It yields the protein CASSADRGTDEQYF.

Only a few counts were recorded for this clonotype. The chain links TRBV6-6 to TRBJ2-5; D is perhaps TRBD2 (5 bases). Trimming removed 5 bases from V and 5 bases from J, with 12 bases in between. This CDR3 spans 13 amino acids. The germline gives CDR1 MNHNY, CDR2 SVGAGI (reference sequence). The CDR3 region is CASSGTSDETQYF. In DNA form, the CDR3 reads TGTGCCAGCAGTGGCACTAGTGACGAGACCCAGTACTTC.

This clonotype was seen many times. The chain couples TRBV7-8 to TRBJ2-5; D gene uncertain. V lost 2 bases and J lost 5, with 12 bases in between. The CDR3 sequence is 14 residues long. Germline V gene sequence: CDR1 SGHVS, CDR2 FQNEAQ. The CDR3 bases are TGTGCCAGCAGCTTAACTGGGGTAGACGAGACCCAGTACTTC. Translating gives CASSLTGVDETQYF.

Worth noting for this clonotype: A much larger clone sits a single nucleotide away, making a read error possible. The V gene is TRBV7-6, the J gene TRBJ2-7; 9 positions agree with TRBD2. The CDR3 runs 15 residues. The junction had 4 bases not matched to a gene; V was cut back by 4 bases and J by 0 bases. Germline CDR1 reads SGHVS; CDR2 reads FNYEAQ. CDR3 amino acids: CASSYGLATSYEQYF. CDR3 DNA: TGTGCCAGCAGCTATGGACTAGCGACCTCCTACGAGCAGTACTTC.

The chain links TRBV27 to TRBJ2-7; D is unresolved. Trimming pared 4 bases from V and 4 bases from J, leaving 23 bases between. The germline V gene encodes CDR1 MNHEY and CDR2 SMNVEV (reference sequence). The length of the CDR3 is 17 residues. The DNA for the CDR3 is TGTGCCAGCAGTTCAATCGCAAAGGGCCTGGGTCGGTACGAGCAGTACTTC. This translates into CASSSIAKGLGRYEQYF.

This clonotype has only a few counts. This chain links TRBV28 with TRBJ2-1, with D possibly matching TRBD1 (5 bases). This CDR3 has 16 residues. V lost 6 bases and J lost 0, with 15 bases in between. Germline V gene lookup returns CDR1 MDHEN and CDR2 SYDVKM. This CDR3 is CASRPQGAISYNEQFF. CDR3 nucleotide sequence: TGTGCCAGCAGGCCCCAAGGGGCTATCTCCTACAATGAGCAGTTCTTC.

V usage is TRBV27 and J usage is TRBJ2-4; D is perhaps TRBD1 (6 bases). V was pared by 4 bases and J by 3 bases, with 16 bases between. The CDR3 has 16 amino acids. Per germline, CDR1 MNHEY and CDR2 SMNVEV (reference sequence). CDR3: CASSSGQAKGKNIQYF. In nucleotides, the CDR3 is TGTGCCAGCAGTTCGGGACAAGCAAAAGGCAAAAACATTCAGTACTTC.

This clonotype was seen ten or more times. The CDR3 sequence: CATSAPLHF. The CDR3 bases are TGTGCCACCTCTGCACCCCTCCACTTT. This chain connects TRBV11-2 to TRBJ1-6; D gene uncertain. Trimming stripped 10 bases from V and 11 bases from J, with 6 bases between. Germline values: CDR1 SGHAT, CDR2 FQNNGV. This CDR3 is built from 9 residues.

Points on this clonotype: Given a much more abundant clone one base away, this may be a read error. This likely comes from a read error, as the CDR3 has no conserved phenylalanine or tryptophan at its end. V gene TRBV15 combines with J gene TRBJ2-7; D is perhaps TRBD2 (5 bases). V was clipped by 8 bases and J by 2 bases, with 7 bases between them. CDR3 length: 11 amino acids. Germline V gene data show CDR1 as LNHNV and CDR2 as YYDKDF (reference sequence). Here the CDR3 DNA reads TGTGCCACCCGGGGTCCCTACGAGCAGTACTTA. This codes for CATRGPYEQYL.

CDR3: CASSAQGAYGYTF. Written as DNA, the CDR3 is TGTGCCAGCAGCGCACAGGGGGCATATGGCTACACCTTC. The chain has TRBV28 and TRBJ1-2, with 9 bases matching TRBD1. Trimming cost V 6 bases and J 5 bases; bases outside gene matches: 4. CDR1 MDHEN and CDR2 SYDVKM come from the germline V gene. The CDR3 is made up of 13 amino acids.

In this sample, this clonotype turned up many times. The CDR3 DNA follows: TGTGCCAGCAGTCCTAGCGCCAACAGGAATACCGGGGAGCTGTTTTTT. Translating gives CASSPSANRNTGELFF. The chain employs TRBV12-3 or TRBV12-4 and TRBJ2-2; tentatively, D is TRBD2 (6 bases). The ends were cut back, 5 bases at V and 5 bases at J, with 18 bases in the middle. The CDR3 spans 16 residues.

The table lists this clonotype with many counts. The rearrangement uses TRBV6-2 or TRBV6-3 and TRBJ2-1, with D tentatively TRBD2 (5 bases). V was shortened by 4 bases and J by 7 bases, with 11 bases between the two germline ends. Germline assignment: CDR1 MNHEY and CDR2 SVGEGT. The CDR3 is 13 amino acids. Here the CDR3 DNA reads TGTGCCAGCAGTTCTAGCTTGGTAAATGAGCAGTTCTTC. It specifies CASSSSLVNEQFF.